This T cell receptor beta chain was documented in a study of a mutant IDH1 vaccine in newly diagnosed glioma (dated by TCRdb to the early 2020s). About the study as a whole: Patients received eight vaccinations in weeks 1, 3, 5, 7, 11, 15, 19 and 23, corresponding to visits V03 through V10. Vaccination was initiated 4-6 weeks after radiotherapy alone, or concurrently with temozolomide cycles in the chemotherapy-containing groups. Of the 32 patients who were treated, around 60% were male and 37.5% were female, and the mean age was around 40 years. For exploratory analyses, fewer than 30 treated patients had longitudinal TCRB deep sequencing done wherever samples were available. Before enrollment, most patients had been given radiochemotherapy with temozolomide as standard therapy, while the rest had received either radiotherapy alone or temozolomide alone. Six visits were used for peripheral blood collection: V03 (baseline), V05, V07, V10, V12 and V13. Study-level results and caveats: Pseudoprogression appeared unrelated to alterations in the top peripheral T cell clonotypes detected by TCRB sequencing. Immune responses induced by the vaccine were seen in around 93% of patients across multiple MHC alleles. Availability determined which PBMC samples were chosen for TCRB deep sequencing. The authors noted that analyses of patient blood samples could not be reproduced because of sample limitations.

The CDR3 starts with the cysteine, ends with the phenylalanine, and has 21 residues. The read is trimmed to its CDR3 DNA, 63 bases read in frame from base 1. V loses 3 bases at its end and J loses 3 bases; junction bases beyond the gene matches: 22. The germline V gene (reference sequence) specifies GTSNPN as CDR1 and SVGIG as CDR2. Comment on this clone: The antigen this receptor binds is unknown. Base qualities are not provided; no much larger clone lies one nucleotide away.

In the paper's terms, the time point label means: week 23, last vaccination. Each vaccine dose was 300 ug of a 20-mer mutant IDH1 peptide in Montanide, given subcutaneously with topical imiquimod. All donors had newly diagnosed IDH1-mutant astrocytomas of WHO grade 3 or 4 that showed loss of nuclear ATRX. The samples were drawn from NOA16, a multicentre, single-arm, open-label phase I trial in Germany that tested a mutant IDH1 peptide vaccine in humans for the first time. Genomic DNA for TCRB sequencing was extracted from EDTA blood using the DNeasy Blood and Tissue Kit. Library preparation was by the immunoSEQ multiplex PCR assay. Following the manufacturer's protocol, the hsTCRB Kit was used to amplify rearranged TCR beta chain sequences. An Illumina MiSeq was used to sequence the TCRB libraries. Per the authors' processing: Demultiplexing, trimming and gene mapping were performed with the kit vendor's proprietary platform. TCRdb took this table from immuneACCESS and kept in-frame rearrangements with V and J called. Such tables lack part of the clones; where checked against another copy, unresolved V genes explain under half of the gap, and the rest is unexplained. Clone size and V and J calls were adopted from that table, with D and trimming inferred from the DNA. In all, the sample holds tens of thousands of clones, and roughly 76% of those were seen once. 5.1% of the sample is taken by the ten largest.

This clonotype originated in a man in his forties with glioma. The sample consisted of PBMCs, taken from a glioma patient whose treatment included an IDH1 peptide vaccine. This chain is built from TRBV30 and TRBJ2-3, and TRBD2 matches 12 of the central bases. The nucleotides read TGTGCCTGGAGCGGCGGTGGGGCTAGCGGGGGGGTATGGGCAATTACAGATACGCAGTATTTT. Its coded protein is CAWSGGGASGGVWAITDTQYF. Reference TRBV30 and TRBJ2-3 proteins supply the regions before and after the CDR3; the full variable domain is: SQTIHQWPATLVQPVGSPLSLECTVEGTSNPNLYWYRQAAGRGLQLLFYSVGIGQISSEVPQNLSASRPQDRQFILSSKKLLLSDSGFYLCAWSGGGASGGVWAITDTQYFGPGTRLTVL.